This T cell receptor (beta chain) was sequenced in a study of technical replicates of blood from a handful of donors. TCRdb's table, derived via immunoSEQ multiplex PCR, lists solely in-frame clones and lacks some. The data hold tens of thousands of clones, with just under 95% observed a single time. CDR3 length: 13 amino acids. The germline V gene encodes CDR1 MNHNY and CDR2 SVGAGI (reference sequence). With V trimmed by 8 bases and J by 8 bases, 10 bases remained unmatched. Sample: T cells isolated from PBMCs. This clonotype was obtained from a human donor in good health. The genes are TRBV6-6 and TRBJ1-2; 8 positions match TRBD1. CDR3 loop: CASSTDRVYGYTF. CDR3 in DNA: TGTGCCAGCTCAACGGACAGGGTATACGGCTACACCTTC.